These 32 T cell receptor beta chains originate from one sample sequenced in a study of cytomegalovirus exposure and HLA in healthy donors. Some clones are missing from TCRdb's copy, which holds only in-frame ones; the method was immunoSEQ multiplex PCR. The table includes 220,000 or so clones, over 80% detected once. Sequenced sample: PBMCs. Receptors originate from a woman aged 25-40 years in good health and CMV-seropositive.

The chain combines TRBV15 with TRBJ2-3; perhaps TRBD2 as D (7 bases). CDR1 is LNHNV and CDR2 is YYDKDF in the germline V gene (reference sequence). Between the trimmed V and J ends, which lost 1 base and 4 bases, there was a span of 18 bases. CDR3 length equals 17 residues. CDR3 in DNA: TGTGCCACCAGCAGAGTTGTTGGTACAGGGAGGGCAGATACGCAGTATTTT. Its translation: CATSRVVGTGRADTQYF.

The rearrangement uses TRBV5-1 and TRBJ2-5; D may be TRBD2 (6 bases). CDR1 SGHRS and CDR2 YFSETQ come from the germline V gene. This CDR3 contains 15 residues. The germline V and J ends were trimmed by 1 base and 0 bases, with 10 bases remaining between them. The CDR3 DNA reads TGCGCCAGCAGCTTGTTTGGCGGGGACCAAGAGACCCAGTACTTC. This sequence encodes CASSLFGGDQETQYF.

The chain combines TRBV19 with TRBJ2-7; TRBD2 aligns across 7 bases. This CDR3 has 15 residues. CDR1 is LNHDA and CDR2 is SQIVND in the germline V gene (reference sequence). The V gene end was trimmed by 2 bases and the J gene end by 2 bases; junction bases not matched to a gene: 6. CDR3 bases: TGTGCCAGTAGTATAAGTTTGCGGGAGACCTACGAGCAGTACTTC. This translates into CASSISLRETYEQYF.

The chain combines TRBV2 with TRBJ1-1; perhaps TRBD1 as D (5 bases). CDR3 length: 13 residues. V was pared by 8 bases and J by 5 bases, with 15 bases between. Germline V CDR1 and CDR2: SNHLY, FYNNEI. The CDR3 reads CASLGPPVTEAFF. Written as DNA, the CDR3 is TGTGCCAGCCTGGGACCCCCAGTGACTGAAGCTTTCTTT.

The chain recombines TRBV5-5 with TRBJ1-1; 7 positions match TRBD1. This CDR3 spans 15 amino acids. The V segment lost 0 bases and the J segment 1 base; nucleotides outside the gene matches: 3. Germline V gene sequence: CDR1 SGHKS, CDR2 YYEKEE (reference sequence). The CDR3 DNA reads as TGTGCCAGCAGCTTGGAGGGACAGCCGAACACTGAAGCTTTCTTT. Encoded protein: CASSLEGQPNTEAFF. Based on the CDR3 plus reference TRBV5-5 and TRBJ1-1, the full variable domain is DAGVTQSPTHLIKTRGQQVTLRCSPISGHKSVSWYQQVLGQGPQFIFQYYEKEERGRGNFPDRFSARQFPNYSSELNVNALLLGDSALYLCASSLEGQPNTEAFFGQGTRLTVV.

CDR3 DNA: TGCAGCGTTGACGGGACAGGGAAAGGAACCTACGAGCAGTACTTC. Protein product: CSVDGTGKGTYEQYF. This chain uses TRBV29-1 with TRBJ2-7, with 9 bases aligning to TRBD1. Germline V gene data show CDR1 as SQVTM and CDR2 as ANQGSEA. The CDR3 spans 15 residues. With 3 bases clipped from V and 2 bases from J, the junction kept 8 bases outside the gene matches.

This chain connects TRBV11-2 to TRBJ2-7; a possible D gene is TRBD2 (5 bases). This CDR3 is built from 12 residues. The germline V gene has CDR1 SGHAT and CDR2 FQNNGV. V gave up 8 bases and J gave up 3 bases, with 11 bases separating them. The CDR3 is CASVQAGYEQYF. DNA of the CDR3: TGTGCCAGCGTCCAGGCGGGCTACGAGCAGTACTTC.

The chain carries TRBV27 and TRBJ1-1; D uncertain. The CDR3 consists of 13 residues. V lost 3 bases and J lost 1, with 6 bases in between. The V gene's germline CDR1 is MNHEY and CDR2 SMNVEV (reference sequence). For the CDR3, the DNA is TGTGCCAGCAGTTTTCCAGAGAACACTGAAGCTTTCTTT. This sequence encodes CASSFPENTEAFF.

V gene TRBV10-2 combines with J gene TRBJ2-1; possible D gene TRBD1, 6 bases. The germline CDR1 and CDR2 sequences are WSHSY and SAAADI. Trimming stripped 2 bases from V and 5 bases from J, with 10 bases between. The CDR3 has 14 residues. CDR3 loop: CASSEGQGHNEQFF. DNA of the CDR3: TGCGCCAGCAGTGAGGGCCAGGGGCACAATGAGCAGTTCTTC.

This chain links TRBV28 with TRBJ2-7, with a tentative D call TRBD2 (5 bases). Germline CDR1 reads MDHEN; CDR2 reads SYDVKM. The V end lost 5 bases, the J end lost 7 bases, and 15 bases lay between the germline ends. The length of the CDR3 is 13 residues. The CDR3 DNA is TGTGCCAGCAGTCCGGACCGGGAAGTTGAGCAGTACTTC. This translates into CASSPDREVEQYF.

The rearrangement joins TRBV30 to TRBJ1-1; no clear D gene. Germline V gene lookup returns CDR1 GTSNPN and CDR2 SVGIG (reference sequence). The CDR3 has 12 amino acids. Trimming took off 5 bases at V and 5 bases at J, with 12 bases between the two ends. CDR3 DNA sequence: TGTGCCTGGGGCCCCCGAGGGACTGAAGCTTTCTTT. Protein: CAWGPRGTEAFF.

This rearrangement joins TRBV4-1 to TRBJ2-6; D unclear. This CDR3 spans 15 amino acids. The ends were cut back, 5 bases at V and 4 bases at J, with 12 bases in the middle. Germline CDR1 and CDR2: MGHRA and YSYEKL. This chain's CDR3 is CASSGYFTGANVLTF. CDR3 sequence (DNA): TGCGCCAGCAGCGGGTACTTTACCGGGGCCAACGTCCTGACTTTC.

This chain uses TRBV18 with TRBJ2-7; 7 positions match TRBD2. J was trimmed by 3 bases and V by 2 bases; bases with no gene match: 1. Germline-derived CDR1 and CDR2 are KGHSH and LQKENI. The CDR3 covers 13 residues. CDR3 in DNA: TGTGCCAGCTCACCAGGGGGGGACTACGAGCAGTACTTC. As protein: CASSPGGDYEQYF.

V and J are TRBV9 and TRBJ2-7, with a weak D call TRBD1 (7 bases). V was cut by 4 bases and J by 0 bases, with 11 bases left in between. This CDR3 is 14 amino acids long. Germline loops: CDR1 SGDLS, CDR2 YYNGEE. The CDR3 region has the DNA TGTGCCAGCAGCCCGGGGGACAGCTCCTACGAGCAGTACTTC. As protein: CASSPGDSSYEQYF. The entire variable domain, with the rest obtained from reference TRBV9 and TRBJ2-7, is as follows: DSGVTQTPKHLITATGQRVTLRCSPRSGDLSVYWYQQSLDQGLQFLIQYYNGEERAKGNILERFSAQQFPDLHSELNLSSLELGDSALYFCASSPGDSSYEQYFGPGTRLTVT.

DNA of the CDR3: TGCAGCGTTGAAGTTGGGGTTTATGGCTACACCTTC. Protein product: CSVEVGVYGYTF. The chain uses TRBV29-1 and TRBJ1-2; D call uncertain. The V end lost 1 base, the J end lost 5 bases, and 8 bases lay between the germline ends. The CDR3 length is 12 residues. The germline V gene has CDR1 SQVTM and CDR2 ANQGSEA.

The gene calls are TRBV7-9 and TRBJ1-2; no definite D call. Germline CDR1 and CDR2: SEHNR and FQNEAQ (reference sequence). The V end lost 7 bases, the J end lost 3 bases, and 9 bases lay between the germline ends. This CDR3 spans 12 amino acids. In DNA, the CDR3 is TGTGCCAGCAAGGGCCCCGACTATGGCTACACCTTC. The encoded protein is CASKGPDYGYTF.

This clone was counted a single time. This sequence joins TRBV30 and TRBJ2-7; a weak D match, TRBD1 (6 bases). V lost 3 bases to trimming and J lost 7 bases, with 16 bases between them. Germline-derived CDR1 and CDR2 are GTSNPN and SVGIG (reference sequence). This CDR3 has 13 residues. CDR3 DNA: TGTGCCTGGAGCGATGACAGGTTGGGGGAGCAGTACTTC. It yields the protein CAWSDDRLGEQYF.

CDR3 residues: CASSRGSRNTGELFF. CDR3 nucleotides: TGTGCCAGCAGCAGGGGTAGCCGGAACACCGGGGAGCTGTTTTTT. The chain uses TRBV6-5 and TRBJ2-2, with D perhaps matching TRBD1 (6 bases). Germline V CDR1 and CDR2: MNHEY, SVGAGI. Deletions cut 6 bases from V and 1 base from J, with 12 bases between. The CDR3 contains 15 residues.

The chain couples TRBV27 to TRBJ1-2; a weak D match, TRBD1 (6 bases). This CDR3 comprises 15 residues. Between the trimmed V and J ends, which lost 7 bases and 3 bases, there was a span of 18 bases. The germline V gene has CDR1 MNHEY and CDR2 SMNVEV (reference sequence). The CDR3 DNA follows: TGTGCCAGCAACCTCAGGGGCAGGGCGGACTATGGCTACACCTTC. This codes for CASNLRGRADYGYTF.

The CDR3 is CAWTRSGYNEQFF. CDR3 DNA: TGTGCCTGGACCCGAAGCGGTTACAATGAGCAGTTCTTC. The chain is built from TRBV30 and TRBJ2-1, with D perhaps TRBD2 (5 bases). Germline V gives CDR1 GTSNPN, CDR2 SVGIG (reference sequence). The CDR3 is made up of 13 amino acids. Trimming stripped 4 bases from V and 4 bases from J, with 11 bases between.

The chain couples TRBV4-1 to TRBJ1-2, with D hard to call. Trimming removed 0 bases at V and 7 bases at J, with 9 bases between. CDR3 length: 13 residues. Germline CDR1 MGHRA, CDR2 YSYEKL. The chain's CDR3 is CASSQDVYIGYTF. In DNA form, the CDR3 reads TGCGCCAGCAGCCAAGATGTGTACATTGGCTACACCTTC.

This chain connects TRBV30 to TRBJ2-7, with D unclear. Trimming cost V 2 bases and J 7 bases, with 9 bases left between them. The CDR3 runs 11 residues. From germline, CDR1 is GTSNPN and CDR2 SVGIG (reference sequence). CDR3 DNA sequence: TGTGCCTGGAGTAGATTCAAAGAGCAGTACTTC. The encoded protein is CAWSRFKEQYF.

This rearrangement joins TRBV29-1 to TRBJ1-1; D call uncertain. Germline CDR1 SQVTM, CDR2 ANQGSEA. The CDR3 has 13 amino acids. V shed 3 bases and J shed 1 base, with 9 bases lying between them. In DNA form, the CDR3 reads TGCAGCGTTGATTCGGTCCGGAACACTGAAGCTTTCTTT. Translating it yields CSVDSVRNTEAFF.

The genes are TRBV6-1 and TRBJ2-7; 9 nucleotides line up with TRBD1. J lost 5 bases, V lost 8 bases, and 13 bases had no gene match. The CDR3 extends over 15 amino acids. Germline values: CDR1 MNHNS, CDR2 SASEGT. The CDR3 DNA is TGTGCCAGCGGTATTATCGGACAGGGGATCGACGAGCAGTACTTC. It specifies CASGIIGQGIDEQYF.

This sequence joins TRBV10-3 and TRBJ1-1; no firm D call. This CDR3 spans 14 amino acids. Germline CDR1 ENHRY, CDR2 SYGVKD. V lost 4 bases and J 4 bases, leaving 13 bases between the germline ends. The CDR3 DNA sequence: TGTGCCATCAGTGGAAACAGCGATACCACTGAAGCTTTCTTT. Protein product: CAISGNSDTTEAFF.

This chain joins TRBV12-5 and TRBJ1-1, with D unclear. Germline CDR1 LGHNT, CDR2 FRNRAP. The CDR3 is 16 amino acids. Trimming left V 0 bases short and J 6 bases short, with 17 bases between. The DNA of the CDR3 is TGTGCTAGTGGTTTGGTATTGAAGGACGGGGAGCCTGAAGCTTTCTTT. Protein product: CASGLVLKDGEPEAFF.

V and J are TRBV10-3 and TRBJ2-7; D may be TRBD2 (5 bases). The CDR3 has 11 amino acids. Germline CDR1 reads ENHRY; CDR2 reads SYGVKD. With 11 bases removed from V and 6 bases from J, the gap between germline ends came to 14 bases. CDR3 bases: TGTGCCGGATCGACTGCGGGCGAGCAGTACTTC. Translating gives CAGSTAGEQYF.

The V gene is TRBV4-2, the J gene TRBJ2-1; D gene unclear. The CDR3 covers 14 residues. Germline CDR1 and CDR2: LGHNA and YNFKEQ. Trimming pared 0 bases from V and 5 bases from J, leaving 8 bases between. The CDR3 sequence is CASSQEGEHNEQFF. The CDR3 DNA sequence: TGTGCCAGCAGCCAAGAGGGCGAGCACAATGAGCAGTTCTTC.

V and J are TRBV12-5 and TRBJ2-1, with D possibly being TRBD1 or TRBD2 (5 bases each). The V end lost 7 bases, the J end lost 8 bases, and 15 bases lay between the germline ends. CDR3 length: 13 residues. Germline-derived CDR1 and CDR2 are LGHNT and FRNRAP. The CDR3 spells CASDRSVGDEQFF. CDR3 DNA sequence: TGTGCTAGTGACCGATCTGTGGGGGATGAGCAGTTCTTC.

This chain joins TRBV6-4 and TRBJ1-2, with D unclear. V was clipped by 4 bases and J by 9 bases, with 9 bases between them. Germline CDR1 reads MRHNA; CDR2 reads SNTAGT. The length of the CDR3 is 11 residues. The CDR3 loop is CASSGEGRYTF. The CDR3, as DNA: TGTGCCAGCAGTGGTGAAGGGCGCTACACCTTC.

The rearrangement links TRBV5-1 to TRBJ2-2; 8 bases match TRBD1. V lost 4 bases and J lost 1; bases outside the gene matches: 6. Germline V gene sequence: CDR1 SGHRS, CDR2 YFSETQ. The CDR3 spans 16 residues. The CDR3 bases are TGCGCCAGCAGCACCGGACAGGGTGGGAACACCGGGGAGCTGTTTTTT. This codes for CASSTGQGGNTGELFF.

This chain links TRBV9 with TRBJ2-1; 7 bases match TRBD1. CDR3 size: 18 residues. Germline CDR1 and CDR2: SGDLS and YYNGEE. Unmatched junction bases numbered 22, after V lost 4 bases and J lost 9 bases. This CDR3 is CASSPTTGRGVFVGEQFF. For the CDR3, the DNA is TGTGCCAGCAGCCCAACGACAGGGCGAGGTGTGTTTGTTGGTGAGCAGTTCTTC.